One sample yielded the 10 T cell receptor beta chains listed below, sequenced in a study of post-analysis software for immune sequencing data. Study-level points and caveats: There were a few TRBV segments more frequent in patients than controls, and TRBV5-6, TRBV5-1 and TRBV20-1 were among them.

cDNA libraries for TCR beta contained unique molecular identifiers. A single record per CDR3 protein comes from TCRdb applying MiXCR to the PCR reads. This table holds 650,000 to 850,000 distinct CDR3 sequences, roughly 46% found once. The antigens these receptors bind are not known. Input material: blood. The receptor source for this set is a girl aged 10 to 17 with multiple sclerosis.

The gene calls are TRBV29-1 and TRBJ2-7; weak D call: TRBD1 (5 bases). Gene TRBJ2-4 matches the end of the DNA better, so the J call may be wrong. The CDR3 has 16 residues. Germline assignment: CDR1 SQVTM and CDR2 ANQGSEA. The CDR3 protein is CSVEEPAGSGKNIQYF. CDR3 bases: TGCAGCGTTGAAGAGCCTGCAGGGTCTGGCAAAAACATTCAGTACTTC.

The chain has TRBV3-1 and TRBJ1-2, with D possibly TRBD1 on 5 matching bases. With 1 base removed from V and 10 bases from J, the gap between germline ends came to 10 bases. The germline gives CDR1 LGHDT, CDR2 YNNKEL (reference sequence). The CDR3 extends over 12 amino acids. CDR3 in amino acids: CASSQVEGTYTF. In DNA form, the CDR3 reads TGTGCCAGCAGCCAAGTGGAGGGGACCTACACCTTC. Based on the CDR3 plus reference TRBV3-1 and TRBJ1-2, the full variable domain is DTAVSQTPKYLVTQMGNDKSIKCEQNLGHDTMYWYKQDSKKFLKIMFSYNNKELIINETVPNRFSPKSPDKAHLNLHINSLELGDSAVYFCASSQVEGTYTFGSGTRLTVV.

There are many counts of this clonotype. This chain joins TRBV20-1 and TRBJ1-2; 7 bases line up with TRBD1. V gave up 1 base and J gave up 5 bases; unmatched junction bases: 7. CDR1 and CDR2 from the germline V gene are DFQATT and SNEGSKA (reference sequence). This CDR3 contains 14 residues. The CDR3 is CSARGTGAEYGYTF. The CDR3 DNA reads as TGCAGTGCTAGAGGCACAGGGGCAGAGTATGGCTACACCTTC.

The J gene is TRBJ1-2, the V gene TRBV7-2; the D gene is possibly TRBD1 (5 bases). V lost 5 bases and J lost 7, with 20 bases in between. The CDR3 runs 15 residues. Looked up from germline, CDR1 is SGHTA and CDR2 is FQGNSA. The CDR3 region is CASSPRRDLLSGYTF. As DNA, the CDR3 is TGTGCCAGCAGCCCCAGACGGGACCTTCTTTCTGGCTACACCTTC.

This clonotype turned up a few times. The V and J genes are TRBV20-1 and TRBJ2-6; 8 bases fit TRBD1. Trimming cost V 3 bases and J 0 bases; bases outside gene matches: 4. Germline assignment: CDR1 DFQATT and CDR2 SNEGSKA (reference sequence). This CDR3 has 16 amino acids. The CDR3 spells CSARETGASGANVLTF. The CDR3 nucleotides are TGCAGTGCTAGGGAGACAGGGGCCTCTGGGGCCAACGTCCTGACTTTC.

The chain's CDR3 is CASSYGELAVRNTDNEQFF. In DNA, the CDR3 is TGTGCCAGCAGTTATGGGGAGCTAGCGGTACGTAATACCGACAATGAGCAGTTCTTC. This chain connects TRBV12-3 or TRBV12-4 to TRBJ2-1; 7 bases fit TRBD2. The CDR3 contains 19 residues. Trimming at V came to 4 bases and at J to 5 bases, leaving 20 bases not matched to a gene.

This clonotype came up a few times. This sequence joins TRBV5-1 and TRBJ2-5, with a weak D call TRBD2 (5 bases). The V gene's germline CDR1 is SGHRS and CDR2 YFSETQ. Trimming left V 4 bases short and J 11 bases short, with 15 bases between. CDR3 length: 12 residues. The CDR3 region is CASSRETREQYF. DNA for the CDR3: TGCGCCAGCAGCCGAGAGACGAGGGAGCAGTACTTC.

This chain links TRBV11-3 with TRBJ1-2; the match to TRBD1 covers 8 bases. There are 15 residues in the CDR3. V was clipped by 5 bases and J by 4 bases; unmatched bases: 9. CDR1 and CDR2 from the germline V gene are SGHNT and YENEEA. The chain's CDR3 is CASSPSGQGFYGYTF. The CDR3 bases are TGTGCCAGCAGCCCCAGTGGACAGGGCTTCTATGGCTACACCTTC.

The CDR3 nucleotides are TGCAGTGCAAGATCGTCTAGCGGGAGTGTTTCTCCCGAGACCCAGTACTTC. As protein: CSARSSSGSVSPETQYF. The chain employs TRBV20-1 and TRBJ2-5, with TRBD2 matching 10 bases. The germline CDR1 and CDR2 sequences are DFQATT and SNEGSKA (reference sequence). The CDR3 totals 17 residues. V gave up 6 bases and J gave up 5 bases; unmatched junction bases: 18.

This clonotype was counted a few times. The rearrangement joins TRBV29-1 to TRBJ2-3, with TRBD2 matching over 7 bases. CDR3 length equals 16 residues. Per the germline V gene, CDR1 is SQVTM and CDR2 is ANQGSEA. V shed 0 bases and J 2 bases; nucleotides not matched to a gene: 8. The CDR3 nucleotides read TGCAGCGTTGAAGATCAAGCTAGCGGATTCACAGATACGCAGTATTTT. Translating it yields CSVEDQASGFTDTQYF.